These 9 T cell receptor beta chains came from one sample sequenced in a study of T cell repertoires in cytomegalovirus infection. Their specific antigens are unknown. MiXCR, applied by TCRdb to the reads, yields one record per CDR3 protein. Of about 900,000 distinct CDR3 sequences listed, less than 35% are singletons. This material consisted of cultured CD8+ T cells from PBMCs, taken from culture after CMV antigen stimulation. All receptors derive from a human donor in good health (CMV status not recorded). Some clones in this sample may be carry-over from other donors' samples.

This clonotype was seen more than once but under ten times. V usage is TRBV15 and J usage is TRBJ2-7; the D gene is possibly TRBD1 (5 bases). CDR3 size: 15 residues. CDR1 is LNHNV, CDR2 YYDKDF, per germline (reference sequence). V shed 4 bases and J shed 3 bases, with 16 bases lying between them. The CDR3 DNA reads TGTGCCACCAGCAAAAAGGCAGGGCTCGACTACGAGCAGTACTTC. As protein: CATSKKAGLDYEQYF.

V is TRBV10-3 and J is TRBJ2-3; D might be TRBD2 (6 bases). The CDR3 is 13 amino acids. Trimming took 3 bases from V and 5 from J, leaving 9 bases between them. Per germline, CDR1 ENHRY and CDR2 SYGVKD. The CDR3: CAISEVGGDTQYF. The CDR3 DNA reads as TGTGCCATCAGTGAAGTCGGGGGAGATACGCAGTATTTT.

This clonotype has a count of ten or more. This chain links TRBV6-2 or TRBV6-3 with TRBJ1-1, with D uncertain. V lost 2 bases and J 5 bases, leaving 6 bases between the germline ends. This CDR3 has 12 amino acids. Looked up from germline, CDR1 is MNHEY and CDR2 is SVGEGT. In DNA, the CDR3 is TGTGCCAGCAGTTACCCTTTGACTGAAGCTTTCTTT. This translates into CASSYPLTEAFF.

V usage is TRBV7-2 and J usage is TRBJ1-4, with D possibly matching TRBD1 (5 bases). The V end was cut by 7 bases, the J end by 7 bases, with 16 bases between. CDR1 is SGHTA, CDR2 FQGNSA, per germline. CDR3 length equals 14 residues. The CDR3 protein is CASTLDRGTEKLFF. CDR3 in DNA: TGTGCCAGCACCCTCGATCGGGGGACTGAAAAACTGTTTTTT.

V gene TRBV7-9 combines with J gene TRBJ2-6; 9 bases agree with TRBD1. The length of the CDR3 is 17 residues. In germline, CDR1 is SEHNR, CDR2 FQNEAQ (reference sequence). Losses at the gene ends were 5 bases for V and 2 bases for J; bases not matched to a gene: 7. The CDR3 DNA sequence: TGTGCCAGCAGCCGCACCGGGACAGGGCCTGGGGCCAACGTCCTGACTTTC. It yields the protein CASSRTGTGPGANVLTF.

This clonotype was picked up a small number of times. The genes are TRBV6-5 and TRBJ2-5; 7 bases match TRBD1. V lost 5 bases and J lost 2; bases outside the gene matches: 14. There are 17 residues in the CDR3. Germline V gives CDR1 MNHEY, CDR2 SVGAGI. CDR3 loop: CASSQMNRDSFQETQYF. CDR3 DNA: TGTGCCAGCAGTCAGATGAATCGGGACAGCTTTCAAGAGACCCAGTACTTC.

This clonotype has a count of ten or more. The chain has TRBV7-9 and TRBJ2-1; 15 bases are shared with TRBD2. The CDR3 sequence is 16 residues long. Germline lookup yields CDR1 SEHNR and CDR2 FQNEAQ (reference sequence). Trimming at V came to 8 bases and at J to 9 bases, leaving 11 bases not matched to a gene. The DNA for the CDR3 is TGTGCCAGCCCCCCGCCGGGACTAGCGGGGGGTTTTGAGCAGTTCTTC. Its protein product is CASPPPGLAGGFEQFF.

A word on this clonotype: Germline is not matched at one junction end, which may reflect a read error. J is TRBJ1-6 and V is TRBV6-5; D is unresolved. CDR3 length equals 13 residues. Germline lookup yields CDR1 MNHEY and CDR2 SVGAGI. CDR3: CANSYVDGSPLHF. The CDR3, as DNA: TGTGCCAACAGTTACGTAGATGGGTCACCCCTCCACTTT.

This clonotype was picked up a small number of times. This chain joins TRBV5-5 and TRBJ2-1; the D is unclear. The CDR3 runs 13 residues. Looked up from germline, CDR1 is SGHKS and CDR2 is YYEKEE (reference sequence). V lost 2 bases and J lost 5, with 8 bases in between. The CDR3 reads CASSFSFHNEQFF. CDR3 nucleotides: TGTGCCAGCAGCTTCTCATTCCACAATGAGCAGTTCTTC.